This TCR beta chain is drawn from a study of cytomegalovirus exposure and HLA in healthy donors. PCR involved 60 Vbeta and 13 Jbeta primers. Profiling relied on immunoSEQ multiplex PCR, and the TCRdb table lists in-frame clones only, not all of them. The data show 80,000 to 90,000 clones, roughly 76% seen once. This clone has just one count. Its antigen is unidentified. Study-level points and caveats: Listed as cytomegalovirus-associated were 150 to 200 TCR beta chains. Fewer N-insertions than the approximately 700-donor mean were reportedly shown by an Asian-associated ancestry cluster in a later analysis. In an earlier analysis, in under 700 donors, most V segments appeared productive either ~87% or ~30% of the time.

Germline CDR1 and CDR2: SGHTA and FQGNSA. V was cut by 3 bases and J by 1 base, with 10 bases left in between. The length of the CDR3 is 15 residues. The TCR sequence derives from a woman in her thirties in good health and CMV-seronegative. The chain uses TRBV7-2 and TRBJ1-5, with D tentatively TRBD1 (5 bases). The specimen was PBMCs. The CDR3 nucleotides are TGTGCCAGCAGCTTCGAAGGGGCCAGCAATCAGCCCCAGCATTTT. Amino acid sequence: CASSFEGASNQPQHF.